This entry lists 28 T cell receptor beta chains sequenced from one sample in a study of regulatory T cells in long-lasting Graves disease. TCR beta libraries were built with iRepertoire HTBI primers and Arm-PCR of CDR3 regions. TCRdb fed the multiplex PCR reads into MiXCR, producing one record per CDR3 protein. This repertoire shows about 530,000 distinct CDR3 sequences, around 16% found once; its top ten account for approximately 25%. Time point meaning: newly diagnosed GD, antithyroid drugs for less than 3 months. Preparation of the TCR library used RNA extracted from PBMCs. The same data also went into a second study, on T cells in Graves' hyperthyroidism and ophthalmopathy.

The sample consisted of peripheral blood mononuclear cells (PBMCs), taken at new diagnosis, from a patient treated with antithyroid drugs. The receptors here all came from a woman aged 40 to 65 with Graves disease.

This clonotype was counted a few times. This chain uses TRBV7-8 with TRBJ2-1, with TRBD1 as a possible D gene (6 bases). The CDR3 runs to 16 residues. CDR1 SGHVS and CDR2 FQNEAQ come from the germline V gene. V lost 7 bases and J lost 7, with 23 bases in between. The CDR3 DNA reads TGTGCCAGCATCCATCTAGGGGGACCCGTTGTGAATGAGCAGTTCTTC. Protein sequence: CASIHLGGPVVNEQFF.

This clonotype has just a few counts. The gene calls are TRBV19 and TRBJ1-1, with 7 bases that match TRBD1. The CDR3 loop spans 14 amino acids. Unmatched junction bases numbered 10, after V lost 6 bases and J lost 6 bases. Germline V gene lookup returns CDR1 LNHDA and CDR2 SQIVND (reference sequence). The CDR3 coding sequence is TGTGCCAGTAGCGACACAGGGGATGAACCTGAAGCTTTCTTT. It translates to CASSDTGDEPEAFF.

This rearrangement joins TRBV5-5 to TRBJ2-7; 7 bases align to TRBD2. This CDR3 is built from 15 residues. CDR1 is SGHKS, CDR2 YYEKEE, per germline (reference sequence). V trimming: 0 bases; J trimming: 3 bases; junction bases outside the gene matches: 6. CDR3 coding DNA: TGTGCCAGCAGCTTGGTAGGACTAGGGCTCTACGAGCAGTACTTC. Its protein is CASSLVGLGLYEQYF. Full variable domain (outside the CDR3, taken from reference TRBV5-5 and TRBJ2-7): DAGVTQSPTHLIKTRGQQVTLRCSPISGHKSVSWYQQVLGQGPQFIFQYYEKEERGRGNFPDRFSARQFPNYSSELNVNALLLGDSALYLCASSLVGLGLYEQYFGPGTRLTVT.

This clonotype was counted ten times or more. The rearrangement joins TRBV9 to TRBJ1-3; 7 bases agree with TRBD1. V shed 2 bases, J shed 8 bases, and the junction held 13 bases outside the gene matches. The CDR3 loop spans 16 amino acids. Germline CDR1 is SGDLS and CDR2 is YYNGEE. DNA of the CDR3: TGTGCCAGCAGCGTGGGGTGGGAGGGGGCGAGAGACACCATATATTTT. Protein sequence: CASSVGWEGARDTIYF.

This rearrangement joins TRBV4-2 to TRBJ1-1; perhaps TRBD1 as D (5 bases). The germline gives CDR1 LGHNA, CDR2 YNFKEQ. This CDR3 region has 14 residues. Between the trimmed V and J ends, which lost 0 bases and 8 bases, there was a span of 13 bases. As DNA, the CDR3 is TGTGCCAGCAGCCAAGATACGGGGGAGGGAGAAGCTTTCTTT. Translating it yields CASSQDTGEGEAFF.

The rearrangement links TRBV20-1 to TRBJ2-5, with D perhaps TRBD2 (7 bases). CDR3 length: 17 amino acids. V lost 0 bases to trimming and J lost 4 bases, with 21 bases between them. The germline gives CDR1 DFQATT, CDR2 SNEGSKA (reference sequence). The CDR3 spells CSARDWVPGGRGETQYF. The CDR3 DNA sequence: TGCAGTGCTAGAGATTGGGTCCCGGGGGGCCGGGGAGAGACCCAGTACTTC.

This clonotype occurred many times. The chain couples TRBV4-1 to TRBJ2-3; TRBD2 matches 11 bases. The CDR3 has 17 residues. J lost 1 base, V lost 3 bases, and 6 bases had no gene match. Germline values: CDR1 MGHRA, CDR2 YSYEKL. DNA for the CDR3: TGCGCCAGCAGCCAGCTGACACTAGCGGGGGGCACAGATACGCAGTATTTT. Encoded protein: CASSQLTLAGGTDTQYF.

The genes are TRBV7-8 and TRBJ2-2; 9 positions agree with TRBD1. This CDR3 contains 15 residues. Germline V gene data show CDR1 as SGHVS and CDR2 as FQNEAQ. With V trimmed by 6 bases and J by 6 bases, 8 bases remained unmatched. CDR3: CASRTGTGKPGELFF. The CDR3 DNA reads TGTGCCAGCAGGACCGGGACAGGGAAACCCGGGGAGCTGTTTTTT.

Of note for this clonotype: Germline and junction disagree at one end, which may indicate a read error. This chain joins TRBV5-1 and TRBJ1-1; tentative D call: TRBD1 (5 bases). The germline V gene has CDR1 SGHRS and CDR2 YFSETQ. The CDR3 has 14 amino acids. CDR3 bases: TGCGCCAGCAGCTCGGACCCGAGGGGCACTGAGGCTTTCTTT. This translates into CASSSDPRGTEAFF. The variable domain in full, completed from reference TRBV5-1 and TRBJ1-1, reads KAGVTQTPRYLIKTRGQQVTLSCSPISGHRSVSWYQQTPGQGLQFLFEYFSETQRNKGNFPGRFSGRQFSNSRSEMNVSTLELGDSALYLCASSSDPRGTEAFFGQGTRLTVV.

CDR3 coding DNA: TGTGCCTGTCGGGAGGGTGGGACTGAAGCTTTCTTT. Its protein is CACREGGTEAFF. This chain joins TRBV30 and TRBJ1-1; no reliable D call. Trimming took off 6 bases at V and 5 bases at J, with 13 bases between the two ends. Per the germline V gene, CDR1 is GTSNPN and CDR2 is SVGIG (reference sequence). The CDR3 covers 12 residues.

In this sample, this clonotype turned up many times. The rearrangement joins TRBV20-1 to TRBJ2-3; 11 bases line up with TRBD2. Trimming at V came to 2 bases and at J to 6 bases, leaving 4 bases not matched to a gene. Germline assignment: CDR1 DFQATT and CDR2 SNEGSKA (reference sequence). The CDR3 is 14 residues long. The CDR3 DNA is TGCAGTGCTAGACTAGCGGGGGGCTGGGATACGCAGTATTTT. Translating gives CSARLAGGWDTQYF.

This clonotype was seen ten or more times. The chain carries TRBV20-1 and TRBJ2-7, with 9 positions matching TRBD1. CDR1 and CDR2 from the germline V gene are DFQATT and SNEGSKA (reference sequence). The CDR3 spans 15 residues. The ends lost 3 bases at V and 1 base at J; junction bases unmatched: 7. The CDR3 reads CSASHPGQGSYEQYF. The CDR3 nucleotides read TGCAGTGCTAGTCATCCGGGACAGGGTTCCTACGAGCAGTACTTC.

This clonotype has a count of ten or more. The rearrangement joins TRBV10-3 to TRBJ2-3; D ambiguous. V lost 8 bases and J lost 6, with 9 bases in between. The CDR3 length is 11 residues. The germline V gene has CDR1 ENHRY and CDR2 SYGVKD. CDR3 DNA: TGTGCCATCGGATTAGGGGATACGCAGTATTTT. Translation: CAIGLGDTQYF.

At least ten counts were recorded for this clonotype. This chain joins TRBV28 and TRBJ1-2; D might be TRBD1 (5 bases). Germline CDR1 reads MDHEN; CDR2 reads SYDVKM. This CDR3 is 14 amino acids long. The ends were cut back, 1 base at V and 6 bases at J, with 12 bases in the middle. This CDR3 reads CASSLSPPGHGYTF. In nucleotides, the CDR3 is TGTGCCAGCAGTTTATCCCCCCCGGGGCATGGCTACACCTTC.

This clonotype appeared many times. The CDR3 DNA sequence: TGTGCCAGCAGTTCCCAGAATAGATACAGCGCCAATCAGCCCCAGCATTTT. It specifies CASSSQNRYSANQPQHF. J is TRBJ1-5 and V is TRBV28; D call uncertain. This CDR3 has 17 amino acids. The V and J ends lost 4 bases and 3 bases respectively, with 19 bases between them. Germline lookup yields CDR1 MDHEN and CDR2 SYDVKM.

Ten or more counts support this clonotype. The chain combines TRBV7-3 with TRBJ2-3, with 9 bases that match TRBD2. CDR3 length: 15 amino acids. V was clipped by 4 bases and J by 5 bases; unmatched bases: 7. Germline V CDR1 and CDR2: SGHTA, FQGTGA. This CDR3 reads CASSSRGGHVDTQYF. The CDR3 coding sequence is TGTGCCAGCAGCTCGCGGGGGGGCCATGTAGATACGCAGTATTTT.

This clonotype was seen more than once but under ten times. This chain connects TRBV19 to TRBJ2-2; no clear D gene. This CDR3 has 14 residues. The germline CDR1 and CDR2 sequences are LNHDA and SQIVND (reference sequence). Trimming shortened V by 10 bases and J by 5 bases, and 17 bases separated the two germline ends. CDR3 region: CATLGPLKTGELFF. The CDR3 nucleotides are TGTGCCACCTTGGGCCCCCTAAAGACCGGGGAGCTGTTTTTT.

V gene TRBV7-9 combines with J gene TRBJ1-3; the D gene is possibly TRBD1 (6 bases). The germline V gene encodes CDR1 SEHNR and CDR2 FQNEAQ (reference sequence). V lost 5 bases to trimming and J lost 0 bases, with 17 bases between them. This CDR3 contains 17 residues. CDR3 coding DNA: TGTGCCAGCAGCCCGAGGGGGGGCGTAAACTCTGGAAACACCATATATTTT. It is translated as CASSPRGGVNSGNTIYF.

The chain couples TRBV7-9 to TRBJ2-7; TRBD1 might be the D (5 bases). The CDR3 runs to 15 residues. V was pared by 5 bases and J by 7 bases, with 21 bases between. CDR1 is SEHNR and CDR2 is FQNEAQ in the germline V gene (reference sequence). CDR3 DNA sequence: TGTGCCAGCAGCGGTAAACATCAAAGGTCAGGGGAGCAGTACTTC. Its translation: CASSGKHQRSGEQYF. Full variable domain (remainder filled in from reference TRBV7-9 and TRBJ2-7): DTGVSQNPRHKITKRGQNVTFRCDPISEHNRLYWYRQTLGQGPEFLTYFQNEAQLEKSRLLSDRFSAERPKGSFSTLEIQRTEQGDSAMYLCASSGKHQRSGEQYFGPGTRLTVT.

The sample holds a few counts of this clonotype. The rearrangement uses TRBV29-1 and TRBJ2-3, with unresolved D. Germline V lookup: CDR1 SQVTM, CDR2 ANQGSEA. This CDR3 has 12 amino acids. V was cut by 6 bases and J by 0 bases, with 7 bases left in between. CDR3 residues: CSVSPSTDTQYF. CDR3 in DNA: TGCAGCGTCTCTCCTAGCACAGATACGCAGTATTTT.

The chain recombines TRBV5-1 with TRBJ1-5; 7 bases fit TRBD1. The germline gives CDR1 SGHRS, CDR2 YFSETQ. This CDR3 has 17 residues. The V segment lost 7 bases and the J segment 3 bases; nucleotides outside the gene matches: 16. The CDR3 sequence is CASRLKGAARFNQPQHF. CDR3 DNA: TGCGCCAGCCGACTCAAGGGGGCGGCGAGGTTCAATCAGCCCCAGCATTTT.

This chain links TRBV6-1 with TRBJ2-7; D is uncertain. Germline CDR1 and CDR2: MNHNS and SASEGT. The CDR3 consists of 12 residues. Trimming left V 2 bases short and J 6 bases short, with 8 bases between. The CDR3 protein is CASSELGFEQYF. Written as DNA, the CDR3 is TGTGCCAGCAGTGAACTAGGGTTCGAGCAGTACTTC.

The chain employs TRBV5-5 and TRBJ2-1; perhaps TRBD2 as D (7 bases). Germline V gene lookup returns CDR1 SGHKS and CDR2 YYEKEE (reference sequence). V was cut by 4 bases and J by 9 bases, with 11 bases left in between. The CDR3 is made up of 12 amino acids. The CDR3 reads CASSPRGAEQFF. For the CDR3, the DNA is TGTGCCAGCAGCCCCCGGGGGGCTGAGCAGTTCTTC.

This clonotype was counted many times. This chain links TRBV6-9 with TRBJ2-7; D perhaps matches TRBD1 (5 bases). Deletions cut 3 bases from V and 3 bases from J, with 15 bases between. Germline loops: CDR1 MNHGY, CDR2 SVAAGI. The CDR3 is 15 amino acids. The CDR3 DNA sequence: TGTGCCAGCAGTTACAGGGTACAGGAGATCTACGAGCAGTACTTC. Its protein is CASSYRVQEIYEQYF.

In its sample, this clonotype was seen many times. The V gene is TRBV3-1, the J gene TRBJ1-1; D unresolved. Trimming took 1 base from V and 3 from J, leaving 9 bases between them. This CDR3 region has 14 residues. Per the germline V gene, CDR1 is LGHDT and CDR2 is YNNKEL (reference sequence). CDR3 in DNA: TGTGCCAGCAGCCAAGGGGTAGCTTACACTGAAGCTTTCTTT. Residues: CASSQGVAYTEAFF.

This clonotype was detected ten times or more. Being one base from a much bigger clone, this may be a read error. The chain is built from TRBV7-9 and TRBJ2-7; no reliable D call. Germline V gene sequence: CDR1 SEHNR, CDR2 FQNEAQ (reference sequence). The CDR3 has 11 residues. The ends were cut back, 2 bases at V and 6 bases at J, with 5 bases in the middle. The CDR3 here is CASSLSLEQYF. CDR3 nucleotide sequence: TGTGCCAGCAGCTTATCTCTCGAGCAGTACTTC. The variable domain in full, with the rest retrieved from reference TRBV7-9 and TRBJ2-7, is DTGVSQNPRHKITKRGQNVTFRCDPISEHNRLYWYRQTLGQGPEFLTYFQNEAQLEKSRLLSDRFSAERPKGSFSTLEIQRTEQGDSAMYLCASSLSLEQYFGPGTRLTVT.

In its sample, this clonotype was seen many times. V and J are TRBV15 and TRBJ1-3; no clear D. The CDR3 spans 18 residues. Per germline, CDR1 LNHNV and CDR2 YYDKDF (reference sequence). The ends were cut back, 1 base at V and 0 bases at J, with 16 bases in the middle. The CDR3 DNA is TGTGCCACCAGCAGAGTTCCCCTGTGGCACAACTCTGGAAACACCATATATTTT. Protein sequence: CATSRVPLWHNSGNTIYF.

In its sample, this clonotype was seen a few times. The chain joins TRBV11-2 to TRBJ1-6; D might be TRBD1 (5 bases). Germline CDR1 and CDR2: SGHAT and FQNNGV. V lost 1 base to trimming and J lost 7 bases, with 17 bases between them. The CDR3 contains 17 residues. CDR3 nucleotide sequence: TGTGCCAGCAGCTTAGGGCCCGGGGGGGACCCCAATTCACCCCTCCACTTT. This translates into CASSLGPGGDPNSPLHF.